This T cell receptor (beta chain) emerged from a study of CD4 T cells in relation to SARS-CoV-2 and coronaviruses (dated by TCRdb to the early 2020s). Regarding the research as a whole: In the ViraFEST assay, PBMCs were grown with antigen for around ten days, and TCR beta CDR3s were then sequenced to identify antigen-specific clonal expansions. An HIV-1 Nef peptide pool or a no-peptide culture served as the negative reference condition. Using patient-derived lymphoblastoid cell lines, the shared crossreactive spike epitopes were mapped to their HLA restriction. Memory CD4+ T cell crossreactivity between SARS-CoV-2 and common cold coronavirus spike proteins was assessed at the TCR clonotype level in the study. The Adaptive Biotechnologies TCR-sequencing kit was used to sequence samples from three pre-COVID donors and the naive versus memory experiments, whereas other data were Illumina-based. A different TCR-beta assay, based on Illumina, was used to sequence expansion assays from other donors in the study.

CD4+ T cells from unexposed donors were collected before the COVID-19 pandemic (2011-2018). After around 11 days of culture, CD4+ T cells were isolated with the EasySep CD4+ T cell isolation kit. As cell number allowed, CD4+ T cells from unexposed donors were tested for reactivity to SARS-CoV-2 S and N and to four common cold coronavirus spike pools. PBMCs were cultured at two million per well in IMDM supplemented with 5% human AB serum and around 9.2 IU/ml IL-2. Half of the culture medium was replaced with fresh IL-2-containing medium on days 3 and 7. In general, triplicate replicate wells were used for every peptide culture condition. Leukapheresis product for the unexposed donors was purchased commercially. Ficoll-Paque PLUS gradient centrifugation was used to isolate PBMCs from leukapheresis product or whole blood. The PBMCs went either fresh into the expansion assay or into cryopreservation at -140 degrees C. The QIAamp Micro DNA Kit was used to extract genomic DNA from the CD4+ T cells.

What the authors observed across the whole study: Because the crossreactivity analysis focused on spike protein, crossreactivity against other viral proteins was not assessed. Crossreactive clones showed significantly weaker SARS-CoV-2-driven expansion than monoreactive clones, consistent with antigenic imprinting. Small numbers of patients and of tested TCRs limited the study. In roughly two thirds of donors, memory CD4+ clonotypes turned up that crossrecognized SARS-CoV-2 and at least one common cold coronavirus spike. No donor contributed both pre-pandemic and post-infection samples, which limited tracing the source of pre-existing responses.

This clone was seen more than once but under ten times. Its antigen is still unknown. Per-base quality was not reported, and no clone a single base away is much larger than it. V is clipped by 0 bases and J by 8 bases, and the sequence between their germline boundaries is 13 bases long. The germline V gene yields ENHRY for CDR1 and SYGVKD for CDR2. The CDR3 contains 15 residues, cysteine and phenylalanine counted. Only the CDR3 DNA is retained, 45 bases long and in frame from the first base. The library was prepared using the immunoSEQ multiplex PCR assay. As for how the authors treated the data: Preprocessing removed nonproductive sequences and CDR3s not starting with C, not ending with F or W, or shorter than 7 amino acids. Antigen-specific clonotypes were called with the MANAFEST web app on the basis of expansion relative to the reference and to other culture wells. To be counted as positive, a clone had to show significant expansion compared with the reference culture, at an FDR below 0.05, in 2 of 3 replicate wells. For a clone to be considered positive, significant expansion relative to all other tandem wells and an odds ratio above 5 were also required. CDR3 homology was measured as pairwise Levenshtein distance, computed with the stringdist R package after trimming three terminal residues from each end. The immuneACCESS repertoire file appears here via TCRdb, limited to in-frame rearrangements. These files lack a portion of the clones; in checked studies, under half of the deficit traces to unresolved V genes, and the cause of the others is not known. V, J and clone size are taken as reported in that table, and D and trimming were inferred from the DNA itself. This sample is represented by fewer than 20,000 clones; under 85% of them were singletons. The top ten clones comprise 30% of the sample.

The clonotype comes from a human donor in good health. The sequencing sample was made of CD4+ T cells from PBMCs, cultured in vitro. Recombination connected TRBV10-3 to TRBJ1-4; a tentative D match to TRBD1 spans 5 bases. This receptor has the CDR3 CAISESGHGAEKLFF. The DNA is TGTGCCATCAGTGAGTCCGGACACGGCGCCGAAAAACTGTTTTTT.